The 16 T cell receptor beta chains below were found in one sample sequenced in a study of blood T cell repertoires in COVID-19 (dated by TCRdb to the early 2020s). The library was obtained by the immunoSEQ multiplex PCR assay. This is the immuneACCESS table as TCRdb keeps it, with only in-frame sequences that have V and J called. A part of the clones is gone; compared with another copy, unresolved V genes explain less than half, and the rest is unexplained. The sample profile shows around 250,000 clones; 80% to 90% of them were found once. The ten largest clones capture 2.5% to 4% of the sample. Sample: PBMCs or T cells enriched from blood (not recorded which). All receptors derive from a woman in her forties who had been exposed to COVID-19.

This rearrangement joins TRBV6-2 or TRBV6-3 to TRBJ2-5; 9 nucleotides match TRBD1. The CDR3 contains 15 residues. V gave up 5 bases and J gave up 6 bases; unmatched junction bases: 10. Germline assignment: CDR1 MNHEY and CDR2 SVGEGT. The CDR3 loop is CASSVPGQGGKTQYF. The CDR3 nucleotides read TGTGCCAGCAGTGTTCCGGGACAGGGTGGAAAGACCCAGTACTTC.

This clone was seen more than once but under ten times. The chain couples TRBV11-2 to TRBJ1-1, with D tentatively TRBD1 (5 bases). CDR1 and CDR2 from the germline V gene are SGHAT and FQNNGV. The CDR3 contains 15 residues. V lost 1 base and J lost 0, with 9 bases in between. The DNA of the CDR3 is TGTGCCAGCAGCTTAGTCAGGGTGATGAACACTGAAGCTTTCTTT. Its translation is CASSLVRVMNTEAFF.

This chain connects TRBV3-1 (or the pseudogene TRBV3-2) to TRBJ1-5; a possible D gene is TRBD1 (6 bases). CDR1 and CDR2 (germline): LGHDT, YNNKEL (reference sequence). This CDR3 is built from 13 residues. The V end was cut by 8 bases, the J end by 4 bases, with 12 bases between. The CDR3 region has the DNA TGTGCCAGCGGGGACATTAGTAATCAGCCCCAGCATTTT. It is translated as CASGDISNQPQHF.

CDR3 loop: CASSYSPGQVNEQFF. For the CDR3, the DNA is TGTGCCAGCAGTTACTCGCCGGGACAGGTTAATGAGCAGTTCTTC. The chain carries TRBV6-2 or TRBV6-3 and TRBJ2-1; TRBD1 aligns across 8 bases. The V segment lost 0 bases and the J segment 7 bases; nucleotides outside the gene matches: 5. Germline V lookup: CDR1 MNHEY, CDR2 SVGEGT. This CDR3 comprises 15 residues.

The chain recombines TRBV5-4 with TRBJ2-7; tentative D call: TRBD1 (6 bases). Per the germline V gene, CDR1 is SGHNT and CDR2 is YYREEE (reference sequence). This CDR3 is built from 15 residues. Trimming pared 4 bases from V and 3 bases from J, leaving 17 bases between. This CDR3 reads CASSPKDSFLYEQYF. The CDR3 coding sequence is TGTGCCAGCAGCCCCAAGGACAGTTTCCTCTACGAGCAGTACTTC.

The genes are TRBV11-2 and TRBJ1-2; the D gene is possibly TRBD1 (5 bases). This CDR3 has 15 amino acids. V lost 1 base, J lost 8 bases, and 17 bases lay in between. CDR1 and CDR2 (germline): SGHAT, FQNNGV. Written as DNA, the CDR3 is TGTGCCAGCAGCTTAGGGAATGGGGCTTTCGGAGGCTACACCTTC. It encodes CASSLGNGAFGGYTF.

DNA of the CDR3: TGTGCCAGCAGCGTAGACGGAAAATCGACAAGCGAGCAGTACTTC. Its translation: CASSVDGKSTSEQYF. The chain recombines TRBV9 with TRBJ2-7; D gene ambiguous. Germline CDR1 SGDLS, CDR2 YYNGEE. The V end was cut by 0 bases, the J end by 6 bases, with 16 bases between. This CDR3 is 15 amino acids long.

This chain joins TRBV7-8 and TRBJ1-2; weak D call: TRBD1 (6 bases). The CDR3 consists of 14 residues. Germline V gives CDR1 SGHVS, CDR2 FQNEAQ. The ends were cut back, 1 base at V and 4 bases at J, with 10 bases in the middle. The CDR3 is CASSLVLGGYGYTF. The CDR3 nucleotides read TGTGCCAGCAGCTTAGTTCTAGGGGGCTATGGCTACACCTTC.

This clone was observed a single time. The rearrangement joins TRBV5-6 to TRBJ1-4; perhaps TRBD1 as D (5 bases). Germline-derived CDR1 and CDR2 are SGHDT and YYEEEE. V was clipped by 1 base and J by 7 bases, with 11 bases between them. CDR3 length equals 14 residues. The CDR3 coding sequence is TGTGCCAGCAGCTTGCGGGGGACGGGTGAAAAACTGTTTTTT. This translates into CASSLRGTGEKLFF.

The chain couples TRBV11-2 to TRBJ1-3; 7 nucleotides align to TRBD1. The V gene end was trimmed by 5 bases and the J gene end by 2 bases; junction bases not matched to a gene: 9. The CDR3 is 16 residues long. In germline, CDR1 is SGHAT, CDR2 FQNNGV. The CDR3 nucleotides are TGTGCCAGCAGCCCCAGGGGGTACGGGGCTGGAAACACCATATATTTT. Translation: CASSPRGYGAGNTIYF.

This chain connects TRBV4-1 to TRBJ2-7; D call uncertain. Germline-derived CDR1 and CDR2 are MGHRA and YSYEKL. This CDR3 spans 13 amino acids. The V end lost 1 base, the J end lost 6 bases, and 10 bases lay between the germline ends. CDR3 sequence reads: CASSQVREPEQYF. CDR3 DNA: TGCGCCAGCAGCCAAGTCCGAGAGCCCGAGCAGTACTTC.

The chain links TRBV5-8 to TRBJ2-2; TRBD2 might be the D (5 bases). The length of the CDR3 is 13 residues. V lost 6 bases and J 3 bases, leaving 9 bases between the germline ends. Germline loops: CDR1 SGHTS, CDR2 YDEGEE. CDR3 loop: CASTRRYTGELFF. The CDR3 nucleotides read TGTGCCAGCACAAGGAGGTACACCGGGGAGCTGTTTTTT.

This rearrangement joins TRBV28 to TRBJ1-6; D remains ambiguous. Between the trimmed V and J ends, which lost 8 bases and 9 bases, there was a span of 11 bases. The germline gives CDR1 MDHEN, CDR2 SYDVKM. The CDR3 sequence is 12 residues long. Here the CDR3 reads CASFFEGSPLHF. CDR3 DNA: TGTGCCAGCTTTTTTGAGGGTTCACCCCTCCACTTT.

This clone was detected only once. The chain uses TRBV18 and TRBJ1-3; 8 positions agree with TRBD1. Trimming took 6 bases from V and 4 from J; bases not matched to a gene: 5. The CDR3 runs to 14 residues. The germline CDR1 and CDR2 sequences are KGHSH and LQKENI. CDR3 coding DNA: TGTGCCAGCTCGCAGACAGGGGACGGAAACACCATATATTTT. Amino acids: CASSQTGDGNTIYF.

The rearrangement joins TRBV6-5 to TRBJ1-3; the D is unclear. The germline V gene has CDR1 MNHEY and CDR2 SVGAGI. Trimming took 6 bases from V and 0 from J, leaving 9 bases between them. The CDR3 has 14 amino acids. The CDR3 reads CASRGGSSGNTIYF. In DNA form, the CDR3 reads TGTGCCAGCAGGGGCGGGTCCTCTGGAAACACCATATATTTT.

V gene TRBV6-5 combines with J gene TRBJ2-7; D uncertain. CDR1 and CDR2 (germline): MNHEY, SVGAGI. Between the trimmed V and J ends, which lost 5 bases and 0 bases, there was a span of 14 bases. This CDR3 spans 15 amino acids. CDR3 sequence (DNA): TGTGCCAGCAGTCTCCAATCTTCTAGCTCCTACGAGCAGTACGTC. Translating it yields CASSLQSSSSYEQYV.